The rows below give T cell receptor beta chains drawn from one sample of a study of T cell repertoires in cytomegalovirus infection. TCRdb fed the reads into MiXCR, producing one record per CDR3 protein. The sample carries approximately 730,000 distinct CDR3 sequences, around a third recorded once. Their cognate antigens are unknown. The sequencing used cultured PBMCs, collected from culture after CMV antigen stimulation. The receptor source for this set is a human donor in good health (CMV status not recorded). Some clones in this sample may be carry-over from other donors' samples. Both conserved end residues are part of each CDR3. Fields, in order: V gene, D gene, J gene, clone size, CDR3 protein, CDR3 DNA. D genes are given only for firm matches. Clone size is shown for a subset of rows, as once, few, many or a class of expanded clone.

>TRBV7-2|-|TRBJ2-3|many
CASSLRAHTDTQYF
TGTGCCAGCAGCTTACGAGCGCACACAGATACGCAGTATTTT
>TRBV7-2|TRBD2|TRBJ2-2|-
CASSPSTGLAGGMNTGELFF
TGTGCCAGCAGCCCTTCAACGGGACTAGCGGGAGGGATGAACACCGGGGAGCTGTTTTTT
>TRBV7-8|-|TRBJ2-4|few
CASSFRPSQENIQYF
TGTGCCAGCAGTTTCCGACCCAGCCAAGAAAACATTCAGTACTTC
>TRBV11-3|TRBD1|TRBJ1-1|-
CASSLGHRGTEAFF
TGTGCCAGCAGCTTAGGGCACAGGGGAACTGAAGCTTTCTTT
>TRBV5-6|-|TRBJ1-2|once
CASSPGGSSRGYTF
TGTGCCAGCAGCCCGGGGGGTTCCTCCCGCGGCTACACCTTC
>TRBV6-1|-|TRBJ1-6|-
CASSPRATTYSPLHF
TGTGCCAGCTCCCCCCGGGCCACGACGTATTCACCCCTCCACTTT
>TRBV6-1|-|TRBJ1-1|few
CASSSVTDNTEAFF
TGTGCCAGCAGTTCCGTGACGGATAACACTGAAGCTTTCTTT
>TRBV10-3|TRBD1|TRBJ2-3|-
CAINRGTGGSTDTQYF
TGTGCCATCAATCGGGGGACAGGGGGGAGTACAGATACGCAGTATTTT
>TRBV7-8|TRBD2|TRBJ2-3|few
CASGLAGTDTQYF
TGTGCCAGCGGTCTAGCGGGGACAGATACGCAGTATTTT
>TRBV15|-|TRBJ2-2|-
CATSREMGAGPGELFF
TGTGCCACCAGCAGAGAGATGGGGGCTGGGCCCGGGGAGCTGTTTTTT
>TRBV7-4|-|TRBJ2-7|-
CASSQTGAHEQYF
TGTGCCAGCAGCCAGACGGGGGCCCATGAGCAGTACTTC
>TRBV7-2|-|TRBJ2-2|-
CASSLALGGGELFF
TGTGCCAGCAGCTTAGCGCTCGGCGGAGGGGAGCTGTTTTTT
>TRBV25-1|-|TRBJ2-1|few
CASSQASSSNNEQFF
TGTGCCAGCAGTCAAGCGAGCTCCTCCAACAATGAGCAGTTCTTC
>TRBV11-2|-|TRBJ2-4|few
CASSLEVKNIQYF
TGTGCCAGCAGCTTAGAGGTCAAAAACATTCAGTACTTC
>TRBV11-2|-|TRBJ2-7|-
CASSFLPGGSYEQYF
TGTGCCAGCAGCTTCCTACCAGGAGGGTCCTACGAGCAGTACTTC
>TRBV5-8|-|TRBJ1-2|few
CASMNRAARDGYTF
TGTGCCAGCATGAACAGGGCCGCGAGGGATGGCTACACCTTC
>TRBV20-1|TRBD2|TRBJ2-7|-
CSARSRSGMGPYEQYF
TGCAGTGCTAGAAGTCGCAGCGGGATGGGACCCTACGAGCAGTACTTC
>TRBV7-8|-|TRBJ1-5|few
CASSLGDRGNQPQHF
TGTGCCAGCAGCTTAGGCGATCGGGGCAATCAGCCCCAGCATTTT
>TRBV2|-|TRBJ2-7|-
CASGTRQGGYF
TGTGCCAGCGGGACTAGACAGGGAGGCTACTTC
>TRBV12-3/TRBV12-4|-|TRBJ2-3|-
CASSLVQASTDTQYF
TGTGCCAGCAGTTTAGTGCAGGCTTCCACAGATACGCAGTATTTT
>TRBV5-4|-|TRBJ1-6|-
CASSSAGSSYNSPLHF
TGTGCCAGCAGTTCCGCCGGGAGTTCCTATAATTCACCCCTCCACTTT
>TRBV7-2|-|TRBJ1-2|-
CASSRATGRGIGYTF
TGTGCCAGCAGCCGCGCCACCGGGAGGGGGATCGGCTACACCTTC
>TRBV7-2|-|TRBJ2-3|-
CASRIVGRGNTDTQYF
TGTGCCAGCAGAATAGTTGGGCGGGGTAACACAGATACGCAGTATTTT
>TRBV6-8|-|TRBJ1-4|-
CASSRGTIGTNEKLFF
TGTGCCAGCAGTCGGGGGACCATCGGGACTAATGAAAAACTGTTTTTT
>TRBV4-1|TRBD1|TRBJ1-5|-
CASSQVGTGYGYSNQPQHF
TGCGCCAGCAGCCAAGTCGGGACAGGGTATGGTTATAGCAATCAGCCCCAGCATTTT
>TRBV6-2/TRBV6-3|TRBD1|TRBJ2-7|-
CASSWDRVLEQYF
TGTGCCAGCAGTTGGGACAGGGTTCTCGAGCAGTACTTC
>TRBV12-3/TRBV12-4|TRBD1|TRBJ1-1|few
CASSSIQGVTEAFF
TGTGCCAGCAGTTCCATCCAGGGGGTCACTGAAGCTTTCTTT
>TRBV7-6|TRBD1|TRBJ1-5|many
CASSSGGFNQPQHF
TGTGCCAGCAGCTCAGGGGGATTCAATCAGCCCCAGCATTTT
>TRBV4-1|TRBD2|TRBJ2-1|-
CASSPAGGGDEQFF
TGCGCCAGCAGCCCCGCGGGGGGGGGGGATGAGCAGTTCTTC
>TRBV11-2|-|TRBJ2-5|-
CASSPPWVAETQYF
TGTGCCAGCAGCCCCCCCTGGGTGGCAGAGACCCAGTACTTC
>TRBV15|TRBD1|TRBJ1-6|-
CATSRDRGQLTNSPLHF
TGTGCCACCAGCAGAGATCGGGGACAGCTCACCAATTCACCCCTCCACTTT
>TRBV7-2|-|TRBJ2-2|many
CASSLDMLANTGELFF
TGTGCCAGCAGCTTGGACATGCTAGCAAACACCGGGGAGCTGTTTTTT
>TRBV4-3|-|TRBJ2-1|few
CASSQGETYNEQFF
TGCGCCAGCAGCCAAGGCGAAACCTACAATGAGCAGTTCTTC
>TRBV5-6|-|TRBJ2-1|-
CASSLVSGSSYNEQFF
TGTGCCAGCAGCTTGGTCTCGGGGAGCTCCTACAATGAGCAGTTCTTC
>TRBV28|-|TRBJ2-7|few
CASTPRGILFEQYF
TGTGCCAGCACCCCTCGGGGGATCCTATTCGAGCAGTACTTC
>TRBV7-4|-|TRBJ2-1|-
CASSSYRLSTIYNEQFF
TGTGCCAGCAGCTCCTACAGACTCTCCACTATATACAATGAGCAGTTCTTC